One and the same sample provided the 27 T cell receptor beta chains below, sequenced in a study of cytomegalovirus exposure and HLA in healthy donors. PCR involved 60 Vbeta and 13 Jbeta primers. Sequencing used immunoSEQ multiplex PCR; TCRdb keeps in-frame clones, though not all of them. The repertoire table contains 100,000 to 150,000 clones. Sequencing used PBMCs. These receptor sequences come from a man aged 18 to 30 in good health and CMV-seronegative.

The genes are TRBV4-1 and TRBJ2-1; TRBD2 matches at 8 bases. The CDR3 runs 17 residues. Trimming cost V 0 bases and J 7 bases; bases outside gene matches: 11. Germline CDR1 MGHRA, CDR2 YSYEKL. As DNA, the CDR3 is TGCGCCAGCAGCCAAGATGGCGGGGGGAGGGCCTTTAATGAGCAGTTCTTC. It codes for CASSQDGGGRAFNEQFF.

The rearrangement joins TRBV19 to TRBJ1-2; the match to TRBD1 covers 8 bases. J lost 8 bases, V lost 4 bases, and 12 bases had no gene match. The CDR3 is 15 residues long. Germline CDR1 and CDR2: LNHDA and SQIVND (reference sequence). The CDR3: CASSKGPGGAGGYTF. The CDR3 bases are TGTGCCAGTAGTAAGGGCCCAGGGGGCGCCGGAGGCTACACCTTC.

The chain joins TRBV6-5 to TRBJ1-6; no reliable D call. V gave up 1 base and J gave up 4 bases, with 8 bases separating them. The CDR3 is made up of 15 amino acids. Germline-derived CDR1 and CDR2 are MNHEY and SVGAGI. In DNA, the CDR3 is TGTGCCAGCAGTTACTACGGGATTTATAATTCACCCCTCCACTTT. It codes for CASSYYGIYNSPLHF.

This chain joins TRBV5-6 and TRBJ1-5, with a weak D call TRBD1 (6 bases). The CDR3 spans 14 residues. The V end lost 3 bases, the J end lost 6 bases, and 13 bases lay between the germline ends. Germline V gene lookup returns CDR1 SGHDT and CDR2 YYEEEE. The CDR3: CASSSWGQVQPQHF. The CDR3 DNA is TGTGCCAGCAGCTCCTGGGGGCAGGTTCAGCCCCAGCATTTT.

The V and J genes are TRBV30 and TRBJ1-5; TRBD1 aligns across 8 bases. The CDR3 has 13 residues. The V gene's germline CDR1 is GTSNPN and CDR2 SVGIG (reference sequence). With V trimmed by 2 bases and J by 8 bases, 5 bases remained unmatched. The CDR3 sequence: CAWSRQGFEPQHF. The CDR3 nucleotides read TGTGCCTGGAGTCGACAGGGGTTTGAGCCCCAGCATTTT.

The CDR3 DNA sequence: TGTGCCAGCAGTTACAGGGGAAGGAACACTGAAGCTTTCTTT. Protein: CASSYRGRNTEAFF. This sequence joins TRBV6-5 and TRBJ1-1, with D maybe TRBD1 (5 bases). CDR1 and CDR2 from the germline V gene are MNHEY and SVGAGI. The CDR3 is 14 amino acids. Trimming left V 2 bases short and J 1 base short, with 8 bases between.

The rearrangement uses TRBV7-6 and TRBJ2-5; 8 bases agree with TRBD1. In germline, CDR1 is SGHVS, CDR2 FNYEAQ. CDR3 size: 13 residues. V dropped 5 bases and J dropped 7; count of bases not matched to a gene: 6. The DNA for the CDR3 is TGTGCCAGCAGCCAGGACAGGGAGCGGACCCAGTACTTC. As protein: CASSQDRERTQYF.

This chain joins TRBV18 and TRBJ1-1; the D is unclear. V gave up 0 bases and J gave up 3 bases, with 11 bases separating them. The CDR3 has 15 residues. Germline V gene data show CDR1 as KGHSH and CDR2 as LQKENI. The CDR3: CASSPPSQIDTEAFF. The CDR3 nucleotides read TGTGCCAGCTCACCACCGTCGCAGATTGACACTGAAGCTTTCTTT.

This rearrangement joins TRBV6-4 to TRBJ1-5; 8 bases line up with TRBD1. Germline CDR1 MRHNA, CDR2 SNTAGT. CDR3 length: 17 amino acids. Unmatched junction bases numbered 11, after V lost 3 bases and J lost 4 bases. The CDR3 DNA sequence: TGTGCCAGCAGTGATAAGAGCAGGGGGCGGAGGAATCAGCCCCAGCATTTT. Its translation is CASSDKSRGRRNQPQHF.

The V call is TRBV5-4, the J call TRBJ2-5, with a possible D match to TRBD2 (5 bases). Trimming pared 5 bases from V and 2 bases from J, leaving 16 bases between. CDR1 and CDR2 (germline): SGHNT, YYREEE (reference sequence). This CDR3 spans 15 amino acids. The CDR3 here is CASSRGADPQETQYF. The CDR3, as DNA: TGTGCCAGCAGTCGGGGAGCGGACCCTCAAGAGACCCAGTACTTC.

The genes are TRBV4-1 and TRBJ2-1; TRBD2 matches at 9 bases. Germline CDR1 reads MGHRA; CDR2 reads YSYEKL. Unmatched junction bases numbered 7, after V lost 1 base and J lost 0 bases. This CDR3 has 18 residues. For the CDR3, the DNA is TGCGCCAGCAGCCAAGGACTAGCGGTCTCGAGCTCCTACAATGAGCAGTTCTTC. Protein sequence: CASSQGLAVSSSYNEQFF.

The chain links TRBV9 to TRBJ2-6; D gene unclear. The V gene lost 1 base and the J gene lost 0 bases, with 11 bases spanning the gap. The CDR3 loop spans 17 amino acids. Germline V lookup: CDR1 SGDLS, CDR2 YYNGEE. The CDR3 loop reads CASSVTDFNSGANVLTF. Written as DNA, the CDR3 is TGTGCCAGCAGCGTAACCGACTTCAACTCTGGGGCCAACGTCCTGACTTTC.

The CDR3 region is CACPTSGTGDYNEQFF. DNA of the CDR3: TGTGCCTGTCCCACGTCGGGGACTGGGGACTACAATGAGCAGTTCTTC. V usage is TRBV30 and J usage is TRBJ2-1, with a possible D match to TRBD2 (6 bases). This CDR3 is 16 amino acids long. CDR1 and CDR2 (germline): GTSNPN, SVGIG (reference sequence). V was trimmed by 6 bases and J by 3 bases, leaving 21 bases between them. Filled out from reference TRBV30 and TRBJ2-1, the complete variable domain reads SQTIHQWPATLVQPVGSPLSLECTVEGTSNPNLYWYRQAAGRGLQLLFYSVGIGQISSEVPQNLSASRPQDRQFILSSKKLLLSDSGFYLCACPTSGTGDYNEQFFGPGTRLTVL.

The rearrangement links TRBV28 to TRBJ1-1; D is perhaps TRBD1 (5 bases). Per germline, CDR1 MDHEN and CDR2 SYDVKM. V lost 8 bases, J lost 6 bases, and 13 bases lay in between. The CDR3 is 12 residues long. Here the CDR3 reads CASLKGLAEAFF. For the CDR3, the DNA is TGTGCCAGCTTAAAGGGGCTGGCTGAAGCTTTCTTT.

The V and J genes are TRBV10-1 and TRBJ2-7, with D tentatively TRBD2 (6 bases). Trimming removed 5 bases from V and 2 bases from J, with 7 bases in between. Germline V lookup: CDR1 WNHNN, CDR2 SYGVQD (reference sequence). This CDR3 spans 12 amino acids. This CDR3 reads CASSRGTYEQYF. The CDR3 bases are TGCGCCAGCAGTCGGGGGACCTACGAGCAGTACTTC.

The V gene is TRBV4-2, the J gene TRBJ2-2, with a weak D call TRBD2 (6 bases). V was trimmed by 5 bases and J by 6 bases, leaving 22 bases between them. The CDR3 runs 17 residues. Germline values: CDR1 LGHNA, CDR2 YNFKEQ. CDR3 region: CASSETKRSSEAGELFF. The CDR3 DNA is TGTGCCAGCAGCGAAACGAAACGATCTAGCGAGGCCGGGGAGCTGTTTTTT.

The chain combines TRBV28 with TRBJ1-2; D perhaps matches TRBD1 (6 bases). This CDR3 comprises 16 residues. Germline V gene sequence: CDR1 MDHEN, CDR2 SYDVKM. V lost 10 bases and J lost 7, with 28 bases in between. This chain's CDR3 is CATKTQGSGKASGYTF. In DNA, the CDR3 is TGTGCCACTAAGACCCAGGGGAGTGGGAAAGCGAGTGGCTACACCTTC.

J is TRBJ2-2 and V is TRBV9; D call uncertain. The CDR3 runs 15 residues. V lost 0 bases to trimming and J lost 6 bases, with 12 bases between them. Germline-derived CDR1 and CDR2 are SGDLS and YYNGEE. The CDR3 region is CASSVAGSLPGELFF. The DNA of the CDR3 is TGTGCCAGCAGCGTAGCTGGTAGCCTCCCCGGGGAGCTGTTTTTT.

The genes are TRBV29-1 and TRBJ2-7, with TRBD2 identical over 11 bases. Germline-derived CDR1 and CDR2 are SQVTM and ANQGSEA. This CDR3 has 18 amino acids. Trimming cost V 4 bases and J 2 bases; bases outside gene matches: 16. The chain's CDR3 is CSVVIWAVALAGAYEQYF. CDR3 coding DNA: TGCAGCGTTGTAATCTGGGCCGTCGCACTAGCGGGGGCCTACGAGCAGTACTTC.

This chain uses TRBV30 with TRBJ1-4, with a weak D call TRBD1 (5 bases). The V and J ends lost 0 bases and 7 bases respectively, with 12 bases between them. The length of the CDR3 is 14 residues. Germline CDR1 and CDR2: GTSNPN and SVGIG (reference sequence). CDR3 in amino acids: CAWSVSGGGEKLFF. The CDR3 region has the DNA TGTGCCTGGAGTGTATCGGGGGGGGGTGAAAAACTGTTTTTT.

The chain is built from TRBV18 and TRBJ1-1; D possibly corresponds to TRBD1 (6 bases). The length of the CDR3 is 13 residues. V lost 9 bases and J lost 5, with 16 bases in between. CDR1 and CDR2 from the germline V gene are KGHSH and LQKENI. The CDR3 reads CASTTRGGTEAFF. DNA of the CDR3: TGTGCCAGTACTACCAGGGGAGGGACTGAAGCTTTCTTT.

This chain connects TRBV12-5 to TRBJ2-2, with a tentative D call TRBD2 (6 bases). Germline V gene sequence: CDR1 LGHNT, CDR2 FRNRAP. Trimming cost V 5 bases and J 6 bases, with 10 bases left between them. This CDR3 comprises 13 residues. The CDR3 coding sequence is TGTGCTAGTGGTCTGCGGGGATCCGGGGAGCTGTTTTTT. Translation gives CASGLRGSGELFF.

The J gene is TRBJ2-3, the V gene TRBV15; 9 bases agree with TRBD2. The CDR3 has 17 amino acids. J lost 4 bases, V lost 5 bases, and 13 bases had no gene match. Germline CDR1 and CDR2: LNHNV and YYDKDF (reference sequence). CDR3: CATSPGGGRASADTQYF. CDR3 sequence (DNA): TGTGCCACCAGCCCGGGAGGCGGGAGGGCCAGTGCAGATACGCAGTATTTT.

The rearrangement uses TRBV6-5 and TRBJ1-5; the match to TRBD1 covers 8 bases. The germline CDR1 and CDR2 sequences are MNHEY and SVGAGI. V shed 7 bases and J 4 bases; nucleotides not matched to a gene: 3. This CDR3 contains 13 residues. Here the CDR3 reads CASKTGGNQPQHF. For the CDR3, the DNA is TGTGCCAGCAAAACAGGGGGGAATCAGCCCCAGCATTTT.

The CDR3 is CSAIFVFTEDSSRYNEQFF. CDR3 DNA: TGCAGCGCCATATTCGTTTTTACGGAGGACTCCTCAAGGTACAATGAGCAGTTCTTC. The chain carries TRBV29-1 and TRBJ2-1, with a possible D match to TRBD2 (5 bases). The germline V gene has CDR1 SQVTM and CDR2 ANQGSEA. The CDR3 length is 19 residues. The V and J ends lost 7 bases and 4 bases respectively, with 32 bases between them.

The chain employs TRBV9 and TRBJ1-4, with 8 bases that match TRBD1. CDR3 length equals 14 residues. Germline loops: CDR1 SGDLS, CDR2 YYNGEE. Unmatched junction bases numbered 2, after V lost 0 bases and J lost 7 bases. CDR3 nucleotide sequence: TGTGCCAGCAGCGTAGCAGGGGGCGGTGAAAAACTGTTTTTT. This encodes CASSVAGGGEKLFF.

J is TRBJ1-6 and V is TRBV5-6; a weak D match, TRBD1 (6 bases). Germline CDR1 reads SGHDT; CDR2 reads YYEEEE. Trimming removed 0 bases at V and 4 bases at J, with 8 bases between. CDR3 size: 15 residues. The CDR3 DNA follows: TGTGCCAGCAGCTTGGGAACAGGGTATAATTCACCCCTCCACTTT. Amino acids: CASSLGTGYNSPLHF.